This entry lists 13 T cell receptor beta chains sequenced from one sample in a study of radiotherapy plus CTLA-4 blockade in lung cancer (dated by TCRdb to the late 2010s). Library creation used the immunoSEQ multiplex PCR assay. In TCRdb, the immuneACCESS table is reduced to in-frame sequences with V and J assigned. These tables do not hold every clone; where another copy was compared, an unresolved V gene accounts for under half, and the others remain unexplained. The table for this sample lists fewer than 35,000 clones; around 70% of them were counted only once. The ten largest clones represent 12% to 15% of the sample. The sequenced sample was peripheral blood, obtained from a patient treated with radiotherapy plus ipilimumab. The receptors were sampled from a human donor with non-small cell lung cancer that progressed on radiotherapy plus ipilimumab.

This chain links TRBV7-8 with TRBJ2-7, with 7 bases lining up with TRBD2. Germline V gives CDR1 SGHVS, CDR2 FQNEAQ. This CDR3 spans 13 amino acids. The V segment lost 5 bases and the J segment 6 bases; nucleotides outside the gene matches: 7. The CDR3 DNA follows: TGTGCCAGCAGCCTTGGGGGGGGGAGCGAGCAGTACTTC. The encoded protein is CASSLGGGSEQYF.

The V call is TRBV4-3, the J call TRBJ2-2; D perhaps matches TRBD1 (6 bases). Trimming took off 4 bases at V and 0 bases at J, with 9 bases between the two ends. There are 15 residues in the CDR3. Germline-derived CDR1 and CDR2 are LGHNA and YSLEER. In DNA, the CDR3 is TGCGCCAGCAGCCCAAGGGGGACGAACACCGGGGAGCTGTTTTTT. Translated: CASSPRGTNTGELFF.

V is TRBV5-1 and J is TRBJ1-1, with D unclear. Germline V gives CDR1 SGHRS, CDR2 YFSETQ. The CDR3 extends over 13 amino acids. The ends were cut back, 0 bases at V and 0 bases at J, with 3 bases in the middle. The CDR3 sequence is CASSLAVNTEAFF. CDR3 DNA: TGCGCCAGCAGCTTGGCTGTGAACACTGAAGCTTTCTTT.

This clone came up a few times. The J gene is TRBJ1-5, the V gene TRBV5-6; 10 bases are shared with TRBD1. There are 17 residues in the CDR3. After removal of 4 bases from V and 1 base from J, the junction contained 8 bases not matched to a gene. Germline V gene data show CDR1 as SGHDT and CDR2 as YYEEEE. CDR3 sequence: CASSEGQGTTSNQPQHF. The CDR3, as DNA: TGTGCCAGCAGCGAGGGACAGGGGACAACAAGCAATCAGCCCCAGCATTTT.

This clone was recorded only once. The chain's CDR3 is CSANGQGRYNEQFF. The CDR3, as DNA: TGCAGCGCCAACGGACAGGGGCGCTACAATGAGCAGTTCTTC. This chain uses TRBV29-1 with TRBJ2-1, with 9 bases identical to TRBD1. The CDR3 sequence is 14 residues long. CDR1 SQVTM and CDR2 ANQGSEA come from the germline V gene. The trim removed 7 bases at V and 3 bases at J, leaving 7 bases unmatched.

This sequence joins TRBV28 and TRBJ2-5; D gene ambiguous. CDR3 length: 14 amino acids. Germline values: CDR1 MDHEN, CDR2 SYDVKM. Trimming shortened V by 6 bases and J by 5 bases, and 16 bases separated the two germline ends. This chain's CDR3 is CASRPRALGETQYF. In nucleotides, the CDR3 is TGTGCCAGCAGACCCCGGGCTCTGGGGGAGACCCAGTACTTC.

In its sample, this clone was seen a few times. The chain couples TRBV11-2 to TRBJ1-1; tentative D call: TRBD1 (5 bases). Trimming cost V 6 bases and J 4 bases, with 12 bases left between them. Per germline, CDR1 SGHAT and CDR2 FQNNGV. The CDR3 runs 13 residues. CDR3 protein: CASSFLGGTEAFF. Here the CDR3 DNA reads TGTGCCAGCAGTTTTCTTGGGGGCACTGAAGCTTTCTTT. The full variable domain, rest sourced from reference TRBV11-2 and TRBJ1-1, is EAGVAQSPRYKIIEKRQSVAFWCNPISGHATLYWYQQILGQGPKLLIQFQNNGVVDDSQLPKDRFSAERLKGVDSTLKIQPAKLEDSAVYLCASSFLGGTEAFFGQGTRLTVV.

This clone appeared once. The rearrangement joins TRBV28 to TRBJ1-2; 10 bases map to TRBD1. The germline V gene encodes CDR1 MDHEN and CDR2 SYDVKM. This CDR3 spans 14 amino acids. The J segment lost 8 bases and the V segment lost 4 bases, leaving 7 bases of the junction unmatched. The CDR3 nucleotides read TGTGCCAGCAGTTCCGGACAGGGGGTAGGGGGCTACACCTTC. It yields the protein CASSSGQGVGGYTF.

The CDR3 sequence: CASSLVFEETQYF. CDR3 DNA sequence: TGTGCCAGCAGCTTAGTGTTTGAAGAGACCCAGTACTTC. The chain uses TRBV7-2 and TRBJ2-5; no reliable D call. V lost 1 base and J 3 bases, leaving 6 bases between the germline ends. Germline loops: CDR1 SGHTA, CDR2 FQGNSA. CDR3 length: 13 amino acids.

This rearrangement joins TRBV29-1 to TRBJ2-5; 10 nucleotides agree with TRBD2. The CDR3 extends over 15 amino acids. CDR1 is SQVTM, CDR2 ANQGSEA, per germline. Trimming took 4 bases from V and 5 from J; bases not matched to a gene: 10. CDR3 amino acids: CSVGRAGGLMETQYF. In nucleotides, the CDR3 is TGCAGCGTTGGTCGAGCGGGGGGGCTCATGGAGACCCAGTACTTC.

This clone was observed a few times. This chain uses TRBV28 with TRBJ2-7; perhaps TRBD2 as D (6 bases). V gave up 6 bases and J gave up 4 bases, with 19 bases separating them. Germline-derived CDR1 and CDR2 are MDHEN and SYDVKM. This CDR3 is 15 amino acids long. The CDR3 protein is CASSYAPGGTYEQYF. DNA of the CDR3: TGTGCCAGCAGCTACGCGCCCGGCGGGACTTACGAGCAGTACTTC.

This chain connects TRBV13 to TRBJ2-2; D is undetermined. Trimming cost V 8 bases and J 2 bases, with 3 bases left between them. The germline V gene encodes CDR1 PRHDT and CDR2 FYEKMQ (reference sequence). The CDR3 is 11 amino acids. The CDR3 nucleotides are TGTGCCAGCGACAACACCGGGGAGCTGTTTTTT. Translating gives CASDNTGELFF.

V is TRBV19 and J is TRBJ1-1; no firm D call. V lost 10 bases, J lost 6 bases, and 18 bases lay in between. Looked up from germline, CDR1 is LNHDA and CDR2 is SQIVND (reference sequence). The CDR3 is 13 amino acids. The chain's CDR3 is CAIAPDGGAEAFF. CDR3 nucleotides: TGTGCCATAGCCCCCGACGGTGGCGCTGAAGCTTTCTTT. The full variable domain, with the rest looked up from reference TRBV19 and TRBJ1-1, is DGGITQSPKYLFRKEGQNVTLSCEQNLNHDAMYWYRQDPGQGLRLIYYSQIVNDFQKGDIAEGYSVSREKKESFPLTVTSAQKNPTAFYLCAIAPDGGAEAFFGQGTRLTVV.